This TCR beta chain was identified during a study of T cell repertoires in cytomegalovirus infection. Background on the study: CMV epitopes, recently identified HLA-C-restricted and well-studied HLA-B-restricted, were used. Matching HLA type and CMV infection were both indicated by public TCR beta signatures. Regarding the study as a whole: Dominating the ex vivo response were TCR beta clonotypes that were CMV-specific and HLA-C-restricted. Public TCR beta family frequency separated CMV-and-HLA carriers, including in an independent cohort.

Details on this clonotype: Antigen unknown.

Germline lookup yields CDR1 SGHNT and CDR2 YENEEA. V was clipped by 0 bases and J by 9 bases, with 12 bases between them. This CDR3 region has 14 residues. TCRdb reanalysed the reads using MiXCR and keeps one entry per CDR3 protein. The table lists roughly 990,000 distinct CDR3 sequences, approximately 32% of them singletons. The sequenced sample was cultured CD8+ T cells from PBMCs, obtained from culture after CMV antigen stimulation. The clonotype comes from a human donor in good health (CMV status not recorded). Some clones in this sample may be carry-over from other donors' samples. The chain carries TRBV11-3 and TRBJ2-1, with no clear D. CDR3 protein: CASSLEYGFSEQFF. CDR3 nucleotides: TGTGCCAGCAGCTTAGAGTATGGGTTTAGTGAGCAGTTCTTC.